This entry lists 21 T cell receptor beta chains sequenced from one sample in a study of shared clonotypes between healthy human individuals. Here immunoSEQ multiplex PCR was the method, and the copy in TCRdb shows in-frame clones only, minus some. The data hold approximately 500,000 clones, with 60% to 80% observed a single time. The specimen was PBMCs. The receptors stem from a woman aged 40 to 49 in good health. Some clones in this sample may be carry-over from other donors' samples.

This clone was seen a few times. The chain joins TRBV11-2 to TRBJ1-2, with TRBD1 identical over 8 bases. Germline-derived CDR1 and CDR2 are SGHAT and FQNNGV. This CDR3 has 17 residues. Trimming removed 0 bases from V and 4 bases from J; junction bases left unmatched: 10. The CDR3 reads CASSLDVGDRPGYGYTF. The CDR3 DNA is TGTGCCAGCAGCTTAGATGTAGGGGACAGGCCCGGCTATGGCTACACCTTC.

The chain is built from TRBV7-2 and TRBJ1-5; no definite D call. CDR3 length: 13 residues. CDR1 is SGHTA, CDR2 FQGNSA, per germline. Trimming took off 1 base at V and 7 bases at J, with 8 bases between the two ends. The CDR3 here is CASSLDWGQPQHF. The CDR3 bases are TGTGCCAGCAGCTTAGACTGGGGACAGCCCCAGCATTTT.

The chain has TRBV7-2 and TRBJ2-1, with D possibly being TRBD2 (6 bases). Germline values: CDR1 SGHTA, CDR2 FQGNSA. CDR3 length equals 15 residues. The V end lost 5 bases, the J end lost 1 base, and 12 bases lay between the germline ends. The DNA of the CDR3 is TGTGCCAGCAGCCAGACTAGGGGTTCCTACAATGAGCAGTTCTTC. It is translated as CASSQTRGSYNEQFF.

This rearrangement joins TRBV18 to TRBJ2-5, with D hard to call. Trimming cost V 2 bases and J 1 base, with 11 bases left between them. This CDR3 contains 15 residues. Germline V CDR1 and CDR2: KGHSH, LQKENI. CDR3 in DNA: TGTGCCAGCTCACCAGGAGTGCGGACCCAAGAGACCCAGTACTTC. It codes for CASSPGVRTQETQYF.

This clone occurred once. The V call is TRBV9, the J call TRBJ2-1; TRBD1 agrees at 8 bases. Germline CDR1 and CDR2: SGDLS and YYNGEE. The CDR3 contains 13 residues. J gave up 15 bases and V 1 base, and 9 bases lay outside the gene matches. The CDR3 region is CASSVLQGERLFF. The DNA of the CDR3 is TGTGCCAGCAGCGTACTACAGGGGGAAAGGCTGTTCTTC.

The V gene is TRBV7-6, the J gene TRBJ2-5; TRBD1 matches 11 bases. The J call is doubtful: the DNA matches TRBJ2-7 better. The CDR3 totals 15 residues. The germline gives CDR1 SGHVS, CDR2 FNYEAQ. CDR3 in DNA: TGTGCCAGCAGCGCGACCGGGACAGGGGGCTACGAGCAGTACTTC. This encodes CASSATGTGGYEQYF.

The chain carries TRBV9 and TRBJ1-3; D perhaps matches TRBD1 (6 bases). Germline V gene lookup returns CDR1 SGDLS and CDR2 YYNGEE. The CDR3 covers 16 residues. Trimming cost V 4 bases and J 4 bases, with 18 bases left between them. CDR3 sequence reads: CASSTIMGGPGNTIYF. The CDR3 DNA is TGTGCCAGCAGCACCATCATGGGGGGGCCCGGAAACACCATATATTTT.

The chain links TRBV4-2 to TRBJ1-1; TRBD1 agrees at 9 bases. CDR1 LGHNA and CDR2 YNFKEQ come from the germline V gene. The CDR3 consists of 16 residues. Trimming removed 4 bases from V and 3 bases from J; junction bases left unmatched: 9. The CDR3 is CASSPGQGRGYTEAFF. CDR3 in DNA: TGTGCCAGCAGCCCCGGACAGGGGAGAGGGTACACTGAAGCTTTCTTT.

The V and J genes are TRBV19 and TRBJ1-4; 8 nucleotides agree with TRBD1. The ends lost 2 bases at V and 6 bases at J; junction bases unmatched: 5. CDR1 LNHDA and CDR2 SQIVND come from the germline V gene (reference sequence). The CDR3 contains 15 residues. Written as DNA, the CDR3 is TGTGCCAGTAGTATACCCGGGACAGGAGATGAAAAACTGTTTTTT. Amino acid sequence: CASSIPGTGDEKLFF.

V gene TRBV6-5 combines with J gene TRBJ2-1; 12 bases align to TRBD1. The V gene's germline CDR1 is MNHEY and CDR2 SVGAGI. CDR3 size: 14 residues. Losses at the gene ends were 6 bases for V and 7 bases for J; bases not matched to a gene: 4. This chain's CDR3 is CASRAGQGANEQFF. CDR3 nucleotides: TGTGCCAGCAGGGCGGGACAGGGGGCAAATGAGCAGTTCTTC.

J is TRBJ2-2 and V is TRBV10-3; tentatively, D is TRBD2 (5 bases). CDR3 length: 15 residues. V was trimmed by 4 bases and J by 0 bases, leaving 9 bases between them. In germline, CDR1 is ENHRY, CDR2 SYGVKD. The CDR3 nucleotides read TGTGCCATCAGTGCCAGCGGAACGAACACCGGGGAGCTGTTTTTT. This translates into CAISASGTNTGELFF.

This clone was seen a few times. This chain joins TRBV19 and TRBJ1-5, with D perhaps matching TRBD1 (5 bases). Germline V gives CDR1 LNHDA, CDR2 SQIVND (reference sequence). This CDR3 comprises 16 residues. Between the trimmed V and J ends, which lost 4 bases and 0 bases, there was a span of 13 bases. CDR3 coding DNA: TGTGCCAGTAGTAGGCACGGGACTAATAGCAATCAGCCCCAGCATTTT. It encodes CASSRHGTNSNQPQHF.

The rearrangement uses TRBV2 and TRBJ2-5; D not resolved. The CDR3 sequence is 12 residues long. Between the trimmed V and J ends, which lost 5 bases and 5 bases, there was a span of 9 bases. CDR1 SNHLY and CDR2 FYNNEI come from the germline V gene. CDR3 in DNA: TGTGCCAGCAGTCCCAGGCGGGAGACCCAGTACTTC. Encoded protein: CASSPRRETQYF.

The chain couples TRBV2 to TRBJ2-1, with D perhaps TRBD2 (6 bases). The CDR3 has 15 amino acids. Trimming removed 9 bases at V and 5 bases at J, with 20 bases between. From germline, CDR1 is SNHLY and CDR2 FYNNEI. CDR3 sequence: CARYPRDLYDNEQFF. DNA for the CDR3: TGTGCCAGATACCCCCGGGACTTATATGACAATGAGCAGTTCTTC.

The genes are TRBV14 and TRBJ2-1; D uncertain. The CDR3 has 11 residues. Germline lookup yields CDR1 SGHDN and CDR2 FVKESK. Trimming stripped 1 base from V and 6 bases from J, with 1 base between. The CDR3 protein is CASSQVNEQFF. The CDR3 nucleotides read TGTGCCAGCAGCCAAGTCAATGAGCAGTTCTTC.

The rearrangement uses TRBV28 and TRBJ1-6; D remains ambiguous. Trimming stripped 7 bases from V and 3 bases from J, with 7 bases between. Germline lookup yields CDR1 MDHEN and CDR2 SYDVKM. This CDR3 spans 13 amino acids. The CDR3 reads CASITDYNSPLHF. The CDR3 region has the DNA TGTGCCAGCATCACCGACTATAATTCACCCCTCCACTTT.

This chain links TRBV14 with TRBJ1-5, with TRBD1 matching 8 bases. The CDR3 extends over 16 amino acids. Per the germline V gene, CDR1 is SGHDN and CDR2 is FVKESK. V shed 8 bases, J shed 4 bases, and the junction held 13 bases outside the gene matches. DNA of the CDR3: TGTGCCAGCCGAAGGACAGGGTGGGTTTGGAATCAGCCCCAGCATTTT. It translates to CASRRTGWVWNQPQHF.

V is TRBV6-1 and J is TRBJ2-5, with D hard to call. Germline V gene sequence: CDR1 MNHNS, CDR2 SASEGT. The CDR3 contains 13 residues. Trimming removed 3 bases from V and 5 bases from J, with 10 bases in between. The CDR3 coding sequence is TGTGCCAGCAGTGATAGGTTGGGGGAGACCCAGTACTTC. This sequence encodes CASSDRLGETQYF.

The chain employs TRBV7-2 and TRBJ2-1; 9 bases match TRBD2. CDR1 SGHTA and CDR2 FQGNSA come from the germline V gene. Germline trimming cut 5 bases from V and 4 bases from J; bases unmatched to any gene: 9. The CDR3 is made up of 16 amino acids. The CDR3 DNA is TGTGCCAGCAGCCTGCCGGGACTAGCTTCGTACAATGAGCAGTTCTTC. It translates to CASSLPGLASYNEQFF.

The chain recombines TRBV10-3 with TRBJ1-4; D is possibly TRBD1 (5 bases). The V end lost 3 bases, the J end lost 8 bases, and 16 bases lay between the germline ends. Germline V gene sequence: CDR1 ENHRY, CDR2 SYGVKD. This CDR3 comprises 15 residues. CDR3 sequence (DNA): TGTGCCATCAGTGATCCCAGGGCCGATGGAGAAAAACTGTTTTTT. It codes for CAISDPRADGEKLFF.

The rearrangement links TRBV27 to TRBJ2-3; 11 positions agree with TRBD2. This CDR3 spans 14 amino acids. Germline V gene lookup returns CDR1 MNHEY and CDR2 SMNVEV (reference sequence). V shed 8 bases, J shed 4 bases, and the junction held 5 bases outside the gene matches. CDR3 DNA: TGTGCCAGCGCGGGACTAGCGGCCCCAGATACGCAGTATTTT. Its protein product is CASAGLAAPDTQYF.